Shown below are 13 T cell receptor beta chains from a single sample sequenced in a study of radiation and T cells in renal cell carcinoma. The time point denotes: blood 2 weeks post-SBRT. Treatment given: 15 Gy SBRT to primary tumor, nephrectomy 4 weeks later. The assay was immunoSEQ multiplex PCR, and TCRdb's table has in-frame clones only and misses some. The sample has around 130,000 clones; about 88% are singletons. The input for sequencing was blood, taken from a patient whose treatment included radiotherapy and nephrectomy. These TCRs come from a woman in her sixties or seventies with renal cell carcinoma.

This chain uses TRBV14 with TRBJ2-3, with 7 bases fitting TRBD1. This CDR3 contains 19 residues. The germline gives CDR1 SGHDN, CDR2 FVKESK. J was trimmed by 3 bases and V by 4 bases; bases with no gene match: 19. In DNA form, the CDR3 reads TGTGCCAGCAGCCCCAAAGCCTGGAACCGGGACAGAGGAACAGATACGCAGTATTTT. Residues: CASSPKAWNRDRGTDTQYF.

V gene TRBV6-5 combines with J gene TRBJ1-4; 7 bases are shared with TRBD1. Germline V gives CDR1 MNHEY, CDR2 SVGAGI. The CDR3 covers 13 residues. V was pared by 2 bases and J by 12 bases, with 6 bases of the junction left unmatched. The CDR3 DNA reads as TGTGCCAGCAGTTACGGACAGGCATCTGAACTGTTTTTT. It encodes CASSYGQASELFF.

This clone was recorded only once. The chain carries TRBV29-1 and TRBJ2-7; TRBD1 might be the D (6 bases). V lost 5 bases, J lost 0 bases, and 14 bases lay in between. The germline CDR1 and CDR2 sequences are SQVTM and ANQGSEA. This CDR3 is built from 14 residues. The CDR3 is CSVSSPGASYEQYF. For the CDR3, the DNA is TGCAGCGTTTCATCGCCAGGGGCCTCCTACGAGCAGTACTTC.

The sample holds one count of this clone. V is TRBV28 and J is TRBJ2-7; possible D gene TRBD1, 6 bases. CDR3 size: 15 residues. Germline V gene sequence: CDR1 MDHEN, CDR2 SYDVKM. V dropped 6 bases and J dropped 0 bases, with 15 bases sitting between them. CDR3 DNA: TGTGCCAGCAGAAAGACGGGGACACCCTCCTACGAGCAGTACTTC. It codes for CASRKTGTPSYEQYF.

In regard to this clone: Other DNA sequences from this sample encode an identical CDR3 as well. This chain uses TRBV15 with TRBJ2-7, with D unclear. The CDR3 totals 13 residues. The germline V and J ends were trimmed by 0 bases and 3 bases, with 6 bases remaining between them. CDR1 is LNHNV, CDR2 YYDKDF, per germline (reference sequence). CDR3 nucleotide sequence: TGTGCCACCAGCAGAGATTTAAGCTACGAGCAGTACTTC. Translation gives CATSRDLSYEQYF.

V usage is TRBV10-2 and J usage is TRBJ1-5; no reliable D call. Deletions cut 5 bases from V and 4 bases from J, with 12 bases between. The V gene's germline CDR1 is WSHSY and CDR2 SAAADI. The CDR3 is 14 amino acids. This chain's CDR3 is CASSPGILNQPQHF. The DNA for the CDR3 is TGCGCCAGCAGTCCGGGGATTCTTAATCAGCCCCAGCATTTT.

The chain employs TRBV29-1 and TRBJ2-3; the D gene is possibly TRBD1 (6 bases). The ends were cut back, 8 bases at V and 3 bases at J, with 18 bases in the middle. Germline loops: CDR1 SQVTM, CDR2 ANQGSEA. This CDR3 comprises 14 residues. The DNA for the CDR3 is TGCAGCCCCAGGCGGACAGAGCCAACAGATACGCAGTATTTT. Translating gives CSPRRTEPTDTQYF.

V usage is TRBV6-1 and J usage is TRBJ1-6, with a tentative D call TRBD1 (5 bases). Germline-derived CDR1 and CDR2 are MNHNS and SASEGT. Between the trimmed V and J ends, which lost 7 bases and 3 bases, there was a span of 13 bases. CDR3 length equals 15 residues. The CDR3 nucleotides are TGTGCCAGCACCGGGACGGAACTCTATAATTCACCCCTCCACTTT. Its translation: CASTGTELYNSPLHF.

The chain couples TRBV28 to TRBJ1-5; TRBD1 agrees at 7 bases. The CDR3 spans 15 residues. CDR1 is MDHEN, CDR2 SYDVKM, per germline. V was clipped by 7 bases and J by 2 bases; unmatched bases: 8. CDR3 bases: TGTGCCAGCACCCTTCAGGGGGGAGGCAATCAGCCCCAGCATTTT. It translates to CASTLQGGGNQPQHF.

The gene calls are TRBV5-6 and TRBJ1-6; 8 bases line up with TRBD1. The CDR3 covers 17 residues. Germline V CDR1 and CDR2: SGHDT, YYEEEE. Unmatched junction bases numbered 13, after V lost 4 bases and J lost 7 bases. The CDR3 here is CASSPRRTGLRNSPLHF. CDR3 nucleotide sequence: TGTGCCAGCAGCCCCCGGAGGACAGGGCTTCGGAATTCACCCCTCCACTTT.

The V and J genes are TRBV28 and TRBJ1-2; D remains ambiguous. CDR1 MDHEN and CDR2 SYDVKM come from the germline V gene. The CDR3 extends over 12 amino acids. The ends were cut back, 6 bases at V and 2 bases at J, with 7 bases in the middle. CDR3 nucleotide sequence: TGTGCCAGCAGAGCTAGGAACTATGGCTACACCTTC. It translates to CASRARNYGYTF.

The rearrangement links TRBV5-4 to TRBJ2-1; the match to TRBD1 covers 7 bases. With 1 base clipped from V and 2 bases from J, the junction kept 6 bases outside the gene matches. Germline CDR1 and CDR2: SGHNT and YYREEE (reference sequence). This CDR3 is built from 16 residues. In nucleotides, the CDR3 is TGTGCCAGCAGCTTGCCAGGGACAGATACCTACAATGAGCAGTTCTTC. Its translation is CASSLPGTDTYNEQFF. Supplemented by reference TRBV5-4 and TRBJ2-1, the full variable domain reads ETGVTQSPTHLIKTRGQQVTLRCSSQSGHNTVSWYQQALGQGPQFIFQYYREEENGRGNFPPRFSGLQFPNYSSELNVNALELDDSALYLCASSLPGTDTYNEQFFGPGTRLTVL.

The sample holds one count of this clone. The chain carries TRBV25-1 and TRBJ1-6; 7 nucleotides align to TRBD1. Trimming cost V 3 bases and J 7 bases; bases outside gene matches: 6. Germline CDR1 MGHDK, CDR2 SYGVNS. This CDR3 contains 15 residues. As DNA, the CDR3 is TGTGCCAGCAGTGATAGACAGGGATCAAATTCACCCCTCCACTTT. Its protein is CASSDRQGSNSPLHF.